This is a list of T cell receptor beta chains from one sample in a study of cytomegalovirus exposure and HLA in healthy donors. Sequencing used immunoSEQ multiplex PCR; TCRdb keeps in-frame clones, though not all of them. Of about 180,000 clones listed, approximately 80% are singletons. Sequences were obtained from PBMCs. The origin of the receptors is a girl between 10 and 17 years old in good health and CMV-seropositive. CDR3s include the opening cysteine and the closing phenylalanine or tryptophan. A D gene is named only where the DNA matches it firmly. Some rows have no size entry. The others give once, few or many, or a class for an expanded clone.

CDR3 length	clone size	D gene	V gene	J gene	CDR3 DNA	CDR3 protein
14	-	-	TRBV6-5	TRBJ2-7	TGTGCCAGCAGTTACTCTGGCAGGGGCTACGAGCAGTACTTC	CASSYSGRGYEQYF
15	-	-	TRBV7-2	TRBJ1-4	TGTGCCAGCAGCCCCCAGGGGCTGGCTAATGAAAAACTGTTTTTT	CASSPQGLANEKLFF
14	-	-	TRBV5-1	TRBJ2-7	TGCGCCAGCAGCTGGGCGGGTCCCTCCTACGAGCAGTACTTC	CASSWAGPSYEQYF
14	-	TRBD2	TRBV19	TRBJ2-1	TGTGCCAGTAGTATAGCACTAGCGGGGGTCGAGCAGTTCTTC	CASSIALAGVEQFF
15	-	-	TRBV10-3	TRBJ1-1	TGTGCCATCAGTGGTTTAGGCAGGAAGAACACTGAAGCTTTCTTT	CAISGLGRKNTEAFF
18	-	TRBD2	TRBV27	TRBJ2-3	TGTGCCAGCAGCCATGCTAGCGGGAGGGACGTAGGTACAGATACGCAGTATTTT	CASSHASGRDVGTDTQYF
15	-	-	TRBV6-6	TRBJ2-1	TGTGCCAGCAGGGACCCAGCGGGTGGAGAGGTTGAGCAGTTCTTC	CASRDPAGGEVEQFF
13	-	TRBD1	TRBV7-2	TRBJ2-1	TGTGCCAGCAGCACGACAGGGTTCAGTGAGCAGTTCTTC	CASSTTGFSEQFF
12	-	TRBD1	TRBV19	TRBJ1-1	TGTGCCAGTAGTATCCGACAGGGAGAAGCTTTCTTT	CASSIRQGEAFF
14	-	TRBD1	TRBV30	TRBJ2-5	TGTGCCTGGGCGAGGACAGGGGGCATAGAGACCCAGTACTTC	CAWARTGGIETQYF
15	-	TRBD1	TRBV6-1	TRBJ1-4	TGTGCCAGCAGTGATTTAGGGGGCGCGGTTGAAAAACTGTTTTTT	CASSDLGGAVEKLFF
17	-	-	TRBV7-9	TRBJ2-7	TGTGCCAGCAGCTCGTGGAGGTCCAAGGTTCACTCCTACGAGCAGTACTTC	CASSSWRSKVHSYEQYF
14	-	-	TRBV30	TRBJ2-7	TGTGCCTGGAGTGTACAGGGCGGCTCCTACGAGCAGTACTTC	CAWSVQGGSYEQYF
14	-	TRBD1	TRBV11-3	TRBJ2-7	TGTGCCAGCAGACCTGGACAGGGGAGCTCCGAGCAGTACTTC	CASRPGQGSSEQYF
15	-	TRBD1	TRBV12-5	TRBJ2-7	TGTGCTAGTGGTTTGGGGACAGGGCCGACCTACGAGCAGTACTTC	CASGLGTGPTYEQYF
14	few	-	TRBV5-1	TRBJ2-5	TGCGCCAGCAGCTTCGGACAGCTACAAGAGACCCAGTACTTC	CASSFGQLQETQYF
14	-	-	TRBV6-5	TRBJ1-1	TGTGCCAGCAGTTGGGTTACAGGTGCCACTGAAGCTTTCTTT	CASSWVTGATEAFF
17	few	-	TRBV6-1	TRBJ2-2	TGTGCCAGCAGTGCTACAGGGATTACCTCGAACACCGGGGAGCTGTTTTTT	CASSATGITSNTGELFF
17	-	-	TRBV11-1	TRBJ2-5	TGTGCCAGCAGCTTAGAGGGAGCGGGCCCGGAGGGGGAGACCCAGTACTTC	CASSLEGAGPEGETQYF
15	-	TRBD2	TRBV10-1	TRBJ2-7	TGCGCCAGCAGTGACGATCTAGCGGGATCCTACGAGCAGTACTTC	CASSDDLAGSYEQYF
14	-	TRBD1	TRBV9	TRBJ1-2	TGTGCCAGCAGCCTCGGGACAGGGAACTATGGCTACACCTTC	CASSLGTGNYGYTF